This TCR beta chain was captured in a study of cytomegalovirus exposure and HLA in healthy donors. Healthy individuals who donated bone marrow served as the donors. The PCR was carried out with 60 Vbeta primers and 13 Jbeta primers. Only in-frame clones appear in the TCRdb table, and some are missing; sequencing was by immunoSEQ multiplex PCR. This table holds about 180,000 clones, about four fifths found once. Germline V lookup: CDR1 SEHNR, CDR2 FQNEAQ (reference sequence). The CDR3 is 15 amino acids. V dropped 5 bases and J dropped 2; count of bases not matched to a gene: 7. Sequenced sample: PBMCs. This TCR came from a woman between 25 and 40 years old in good health and CMV-seronegative. The chain links TRBV7-9 to TRBJ2-7; 9 nucleotides align to TRBD1. CDR3 protein: CASSPGQGYAYEQYF. Here the CDR3 DNA reads TGTGCCAGCAGCCCAGGACAGGGGTACGCCTACGAGCAGTACTTC.